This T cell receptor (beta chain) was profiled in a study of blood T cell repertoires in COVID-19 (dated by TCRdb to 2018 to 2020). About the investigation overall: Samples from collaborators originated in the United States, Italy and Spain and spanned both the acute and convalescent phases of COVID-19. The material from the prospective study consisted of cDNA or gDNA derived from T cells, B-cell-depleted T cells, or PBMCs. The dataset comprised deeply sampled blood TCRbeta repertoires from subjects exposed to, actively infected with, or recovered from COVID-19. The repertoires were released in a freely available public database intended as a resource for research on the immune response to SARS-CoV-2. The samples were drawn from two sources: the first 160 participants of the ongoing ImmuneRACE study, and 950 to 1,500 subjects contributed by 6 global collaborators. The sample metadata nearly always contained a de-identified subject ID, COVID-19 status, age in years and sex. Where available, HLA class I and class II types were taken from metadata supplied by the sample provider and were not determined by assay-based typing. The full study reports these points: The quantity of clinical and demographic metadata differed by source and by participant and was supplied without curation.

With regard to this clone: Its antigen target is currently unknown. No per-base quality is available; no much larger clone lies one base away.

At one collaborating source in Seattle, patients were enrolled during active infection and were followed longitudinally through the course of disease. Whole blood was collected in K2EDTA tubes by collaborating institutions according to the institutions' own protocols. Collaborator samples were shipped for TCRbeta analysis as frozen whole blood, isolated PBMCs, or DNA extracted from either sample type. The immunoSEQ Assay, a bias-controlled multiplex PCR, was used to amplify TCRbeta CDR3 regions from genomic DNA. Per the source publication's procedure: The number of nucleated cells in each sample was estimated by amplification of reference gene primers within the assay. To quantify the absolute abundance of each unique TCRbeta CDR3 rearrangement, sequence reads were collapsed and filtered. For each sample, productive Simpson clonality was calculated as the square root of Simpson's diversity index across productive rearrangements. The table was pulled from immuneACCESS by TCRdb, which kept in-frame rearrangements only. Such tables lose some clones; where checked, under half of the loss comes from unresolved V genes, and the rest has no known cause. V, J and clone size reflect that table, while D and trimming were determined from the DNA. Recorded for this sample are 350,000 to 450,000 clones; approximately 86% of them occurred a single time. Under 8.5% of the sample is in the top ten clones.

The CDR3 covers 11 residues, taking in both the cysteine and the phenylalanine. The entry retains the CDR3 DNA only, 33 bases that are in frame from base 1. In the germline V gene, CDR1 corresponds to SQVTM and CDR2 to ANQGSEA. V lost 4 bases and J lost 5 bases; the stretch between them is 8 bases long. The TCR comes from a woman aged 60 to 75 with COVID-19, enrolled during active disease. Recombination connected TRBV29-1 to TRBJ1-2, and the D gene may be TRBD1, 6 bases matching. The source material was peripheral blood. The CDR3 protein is CSVAGAYGYTF. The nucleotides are TGCAGCGTTGCAGGGGCTTATGGCTACACCTTC.